What follows describes a single TCR beta chain. Antigen unknown. This sample was included in a study of molecular identifiers for immune sequencing clone quantification. Study-level points and caveats: The study found clones above 20 RNA copies held over 97% of effector molecules and under 1% in naive cells.

The CDR3 length is 16 residues. V trimming: 5 bases; J trimming: 3 bases; junction bases outside the gene matches: 12. With 10%, 30% or 50% of RNA, about 20,000 to 1,000,000 naive CD8 T cells were sequenced. Sorting defined naive CD8 T cells as CD8+CD4-CCR7+CD45RA+. In TCRdb, the PCR reads were re-called with MiXCR into one record per CDR3 protein. The sample has 62,000 or so distinct CDR3 sequences, 15% to 20% seen once; the top ten hold approximately 1.5%. The specimen sequenced was naive CD8+ T cells from blood, with Jurkat cell RNA spiked in. Subset in this sample: FACS-sorted CD8+CD4-CCR7+CD45RA+ naive T cells. This chain uses TRBV12-3 or TRBV12-4 with TRBJ2-7, with 8 bases matching TRBD2. The sequence was collected from a human donor in good health. Some libraries in this study had Jurkat cell RNA spiked in. In nucleotides, the CDR3 is TGTGCCAGCAGTCCCGTGATGACTAGCGTCAACTACGAGCAGTACTTC. It specifies CASSPVMTSVNYEQYF.